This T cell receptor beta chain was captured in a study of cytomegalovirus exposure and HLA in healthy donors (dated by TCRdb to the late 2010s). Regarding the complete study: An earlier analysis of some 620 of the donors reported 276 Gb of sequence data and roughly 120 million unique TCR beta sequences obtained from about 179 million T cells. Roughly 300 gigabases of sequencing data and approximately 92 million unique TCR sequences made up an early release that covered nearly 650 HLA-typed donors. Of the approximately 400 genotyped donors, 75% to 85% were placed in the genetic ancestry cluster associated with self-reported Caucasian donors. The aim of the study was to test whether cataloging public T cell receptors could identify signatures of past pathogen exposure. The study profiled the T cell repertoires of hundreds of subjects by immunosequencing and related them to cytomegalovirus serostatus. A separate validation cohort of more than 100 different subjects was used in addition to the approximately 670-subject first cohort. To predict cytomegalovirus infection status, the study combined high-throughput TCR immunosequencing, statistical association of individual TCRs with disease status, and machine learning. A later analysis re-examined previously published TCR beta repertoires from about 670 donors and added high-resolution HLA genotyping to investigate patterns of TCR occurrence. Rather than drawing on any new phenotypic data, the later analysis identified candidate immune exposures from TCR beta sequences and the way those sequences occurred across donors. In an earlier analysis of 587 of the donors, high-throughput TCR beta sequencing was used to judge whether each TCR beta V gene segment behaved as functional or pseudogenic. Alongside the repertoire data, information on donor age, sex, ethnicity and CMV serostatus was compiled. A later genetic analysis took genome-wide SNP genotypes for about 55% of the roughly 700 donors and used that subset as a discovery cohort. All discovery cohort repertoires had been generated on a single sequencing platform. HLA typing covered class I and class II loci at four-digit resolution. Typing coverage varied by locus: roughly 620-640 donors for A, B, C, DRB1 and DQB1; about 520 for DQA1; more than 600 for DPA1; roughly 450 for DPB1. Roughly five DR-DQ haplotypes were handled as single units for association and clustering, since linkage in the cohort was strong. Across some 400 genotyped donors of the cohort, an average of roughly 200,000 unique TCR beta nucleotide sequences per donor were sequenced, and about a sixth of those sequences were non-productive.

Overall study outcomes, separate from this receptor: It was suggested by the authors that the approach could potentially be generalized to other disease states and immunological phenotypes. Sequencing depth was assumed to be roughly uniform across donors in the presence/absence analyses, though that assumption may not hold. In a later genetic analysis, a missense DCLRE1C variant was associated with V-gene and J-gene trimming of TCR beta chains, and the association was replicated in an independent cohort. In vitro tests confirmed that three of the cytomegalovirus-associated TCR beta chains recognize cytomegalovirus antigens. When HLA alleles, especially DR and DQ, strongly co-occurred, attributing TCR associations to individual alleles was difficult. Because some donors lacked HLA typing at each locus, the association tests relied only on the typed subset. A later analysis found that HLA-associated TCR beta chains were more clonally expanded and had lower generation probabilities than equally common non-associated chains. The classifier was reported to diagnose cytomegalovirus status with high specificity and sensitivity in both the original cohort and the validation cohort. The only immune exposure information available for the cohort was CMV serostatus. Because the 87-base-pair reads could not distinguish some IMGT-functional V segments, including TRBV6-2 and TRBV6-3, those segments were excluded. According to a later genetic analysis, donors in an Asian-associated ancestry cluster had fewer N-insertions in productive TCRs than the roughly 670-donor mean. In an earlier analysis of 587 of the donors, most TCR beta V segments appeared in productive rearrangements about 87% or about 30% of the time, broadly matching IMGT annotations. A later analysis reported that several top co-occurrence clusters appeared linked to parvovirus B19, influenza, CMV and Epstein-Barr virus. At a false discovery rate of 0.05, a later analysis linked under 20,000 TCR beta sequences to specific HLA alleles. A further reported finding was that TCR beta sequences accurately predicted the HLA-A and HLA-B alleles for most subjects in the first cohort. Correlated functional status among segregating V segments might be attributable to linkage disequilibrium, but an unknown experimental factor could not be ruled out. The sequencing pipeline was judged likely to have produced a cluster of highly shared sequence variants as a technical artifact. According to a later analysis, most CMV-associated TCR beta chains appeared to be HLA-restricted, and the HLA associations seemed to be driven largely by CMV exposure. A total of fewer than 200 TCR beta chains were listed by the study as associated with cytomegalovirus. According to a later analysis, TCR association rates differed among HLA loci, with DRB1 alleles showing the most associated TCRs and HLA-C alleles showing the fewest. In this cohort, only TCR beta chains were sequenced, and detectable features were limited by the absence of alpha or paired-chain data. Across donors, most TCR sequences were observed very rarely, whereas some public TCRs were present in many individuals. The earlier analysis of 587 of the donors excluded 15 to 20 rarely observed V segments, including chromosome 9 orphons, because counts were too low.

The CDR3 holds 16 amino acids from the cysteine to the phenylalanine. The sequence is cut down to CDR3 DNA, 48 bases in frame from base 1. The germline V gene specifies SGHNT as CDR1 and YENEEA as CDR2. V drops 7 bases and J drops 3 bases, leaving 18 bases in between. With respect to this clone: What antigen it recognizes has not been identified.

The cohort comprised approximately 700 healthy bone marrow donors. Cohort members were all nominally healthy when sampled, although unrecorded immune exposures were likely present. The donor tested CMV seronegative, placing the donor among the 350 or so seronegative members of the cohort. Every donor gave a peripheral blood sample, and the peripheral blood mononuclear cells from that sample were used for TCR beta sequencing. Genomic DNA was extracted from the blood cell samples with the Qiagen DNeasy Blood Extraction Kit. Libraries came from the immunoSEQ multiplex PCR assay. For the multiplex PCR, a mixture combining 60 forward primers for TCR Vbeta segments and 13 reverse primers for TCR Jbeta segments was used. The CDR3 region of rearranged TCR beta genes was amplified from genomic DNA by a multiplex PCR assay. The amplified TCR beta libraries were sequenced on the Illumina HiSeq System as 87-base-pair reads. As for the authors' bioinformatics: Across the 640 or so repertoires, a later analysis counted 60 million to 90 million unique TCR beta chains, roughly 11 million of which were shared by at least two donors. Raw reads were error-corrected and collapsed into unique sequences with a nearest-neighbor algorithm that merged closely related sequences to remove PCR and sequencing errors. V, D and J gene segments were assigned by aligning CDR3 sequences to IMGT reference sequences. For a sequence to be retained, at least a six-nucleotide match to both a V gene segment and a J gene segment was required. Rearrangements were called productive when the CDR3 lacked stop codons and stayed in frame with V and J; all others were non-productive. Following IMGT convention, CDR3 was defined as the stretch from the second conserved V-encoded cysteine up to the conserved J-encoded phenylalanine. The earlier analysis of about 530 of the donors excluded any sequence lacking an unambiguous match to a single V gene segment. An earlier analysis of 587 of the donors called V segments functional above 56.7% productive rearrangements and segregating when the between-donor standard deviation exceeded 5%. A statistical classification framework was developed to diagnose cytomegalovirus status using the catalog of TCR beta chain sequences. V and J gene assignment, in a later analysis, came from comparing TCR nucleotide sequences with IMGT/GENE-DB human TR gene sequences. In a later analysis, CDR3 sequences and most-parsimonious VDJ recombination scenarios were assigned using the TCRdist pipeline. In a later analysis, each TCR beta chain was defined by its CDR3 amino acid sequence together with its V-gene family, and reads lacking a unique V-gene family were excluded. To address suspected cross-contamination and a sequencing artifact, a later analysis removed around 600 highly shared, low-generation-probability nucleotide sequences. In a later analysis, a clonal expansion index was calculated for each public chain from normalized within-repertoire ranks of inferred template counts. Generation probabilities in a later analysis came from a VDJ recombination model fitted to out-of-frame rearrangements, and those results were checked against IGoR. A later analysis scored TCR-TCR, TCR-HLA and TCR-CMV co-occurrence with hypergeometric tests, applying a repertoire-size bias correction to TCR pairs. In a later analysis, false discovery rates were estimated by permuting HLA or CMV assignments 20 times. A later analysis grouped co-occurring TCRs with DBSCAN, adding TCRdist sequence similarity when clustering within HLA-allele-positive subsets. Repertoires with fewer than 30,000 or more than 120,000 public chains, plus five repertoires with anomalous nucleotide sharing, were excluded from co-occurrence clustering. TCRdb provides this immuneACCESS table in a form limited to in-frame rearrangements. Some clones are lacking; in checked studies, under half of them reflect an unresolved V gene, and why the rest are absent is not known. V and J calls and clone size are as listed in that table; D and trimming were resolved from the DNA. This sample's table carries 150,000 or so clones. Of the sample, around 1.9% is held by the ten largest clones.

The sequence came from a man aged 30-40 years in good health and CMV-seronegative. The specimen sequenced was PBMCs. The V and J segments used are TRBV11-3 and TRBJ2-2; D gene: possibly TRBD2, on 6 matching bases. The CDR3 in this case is CASNPKRGLYTGELFF. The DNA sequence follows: TGTGCCAGCAACCCCAAGAGGGGACTCTACACCGGGGAGCTGTTTTTT.